This passage covers 22 T cell receptor beta chains from one sample sequenced in a study of immune characterization of retroperitoneal liposarcoma. TCRdb processed the PCR reads anew with MiXCR; each CDR3 protein has one entry. This sample has roughly 11,000 distinct CDR3 sequences, with about a quarter found just once. The sample was tumor tissue. The receptor source for this set is a female donor with retroperitoneal liposarcoma.

The chain combines TRBV6-1 with TRBJ2-1; TRBD2 matches 7 bases. Germline lookup yields CDR1 MNHNS and CDR2 SASEGT. Trimming took 1 base from V and 10 from J; bases not matched to a gene: 7. This CDR3 contains 14 residues. Written as DNA, the CDR3 is TGTGCCAGCAGTGAAGTGGGGGGGGTCTACGAGCAGTTCTTC. Its translation: CASSEVGGVYEQFF.

The chain links TRBV6-1 to TRBJ2-5; possibly TRBD1 or TRBD2 for D (5 bases each). The CDR3 contains 14 residues. Per the germline V gene, CDR1 is MNHNS and CDR2 is SASEGT. V lost 8 bases and J lost 5, with 18 bases in between. CDR3 residues: CASGLVGVGETQYF. In nucleotides, the CDR3 is TGTGCCAGCGGCTTAGTGGGGGTCGGGGAGACCCAGTACTTC.

A single count supports this clonotype. This chain links TRBV28 with TRBJ2-4; a possible D gene is TRBD2 (6 bases). The end of the DNA is better explained by TRBJ2-7, so the J call may be wrong. CDR3 size: 12 residues. CDR1 is MDHEN and CDR2 is SYDVKM in the germline V gene. CDR3 bases: TGTGCCAGCAGTTTGGGGGGCTACGAGCAGTACTTC. Translating gives CASSLGGYEQYF.

The rearrangement joins TRBV7-3 to TRBJ2-1, with a weak D call TRBD2 (6 bases). Trimming took 0 bases from V and 0 from J, leaving 12 bases between them. Germline V gene sequence: CDR1 SGHTA, CDR2 FQGTGA. The CDR3 has 17 residues. This CDR3 reads CASSLTLREDSYNEQFF. The CDR3 nucleotides are TGTGCCAGCAGCTTAACGTTAAGGGAGGACTCCTACAATGAGCAGTTCTTC.

In this sample, this clonotype turned up many times. This sequence joins TRBV7-2 and TRBJ2-1; 8 nucleotides match TRBD2. Per germline, CDR1 SGHTA and CDR2 FQGNSA. This CDR3 spans 15 amino acids. V was clipped by 5 bases and J by 10 bases; unmatched bases: 13. CDR3 sequence: CASSPWPRGGLEQFF. The CDR3 region has the DNA TGTGCCAGCAGCCCTTGGCCTCGGGGGGGGCTCGAGCAGTTCTTC.

This clonotype was detected many times. V is TRBV6-1 and J is TRBJ2-5; no clear D. This CDR3 spans 12 amino acids. Germline V lookup: CDR1 MNHNS, CDR2 SASEGT. V lost 6 bases, J lost 2 bases, and 7 bases lay in between. The CDR3 region is CASRSSQETQYF. The CDR3 region has the DNA TGTGCCAGCAGGTCCAGTCAAGAGACCCAGTACTTC.

On this clonotype itself: A read error may produce the germline difference seen at one junction end. This chain joins TRBV6-1 and TRBJ2-5; D unclear. The V gene's germline CDR1 is MNHNS and CDR2 SASEGT. The CDR3 sequence is 11 residues long. The CDR3 DNA follows: TGTGCCAGCAGTTCACACAATGAGCAGGACTTC. This gives the protein CASSSHNEQDF.

The chain is built from TRBV27 and TRBJ1-2, with 8 bases aligning to TRBD1. The ends lost 6 bases at V and 4 bases at J; junction bases unmatched: 7. Germline-derived CDR1 and CDR2 are MNHEY and SMNVEV (reference sequence). The CDR3 spans 14 residues. The CDR3 region is CASSLGTGGYGYTF. The DNA of the CDR3 is TGTGCCAGCAGCCTCGGGACAGGTGGCTATGGCTACACCTTC.

The rearrangement joins TRBV10-3 to TRBJ1-1, with 9 bases lining up with TRBD1. There are 15 residues in the CDR3. Germline-derived CDR1 and CDR2 are ENHRY and SYGVKD. After removal of 8 bases from V and 2 bases from J, the junction contained 9 bases not matched to a gene. In nucleotides, the CDR3 is TGTGCCATCGGACGGACAGGGGAGGGAAACACTGAAGCTTTCTTT. This gives the protein CAIGRTGEGNTEAFF.

J is TRBJ1-1 and V is TRBV4-3, with D possibly TRBD1 on 6 matching bases. Between the trimmed V and J ends, which lost 3 bases and 0 bases, there was a span of 8 bases. Germline V gives CDR1 LGHNA, CDR2 YSLEER. The CDR3 is 14 amino acids. CDR3 nucleotides: TGCGCCAGCAGCCATCAGGGGATGAACACTGAAGCTTTCTTT. Its translation: CASSHQGMNTEAFF.

This clonotype was seen a handful of times. This chain joins TRBV6-1 and TRBJ2-1; D is perhaps TRBD2 (6 bases). The J call may be incorrect, as the DNA end agrees better with TRBJ2-7. The V gene's germline CDR1 is MNHNS and CDR2 SASEGT. This CDR3 is 11 amino acids long. CDR3: CASTKGGPQYF. The CDR3 DNA reads TGTGCCAGCACCAAGGGAGGCCCGCAGTACTTC.

This clonotype was recorded many times. The genes are TRBV7-2 and TRBJ2-3; no clear D gene. CDR3 length equals 12 residues. The V and J ends lost 8 bases and 2 bases respectively, with 8 bases between them. Germline loops: CDR1 SGHTA, CDR2 FQGNSA. The CDR3 sequence is CASSPYTDTQYF. CDR3 nucleotides: TGTGCCAGCTCCCCCTACACAGATACGCAGTATTTT. Combining the CDR3 with reference TRBV7-2 and TRBJ2-3 gives the whole variable domain GAGVSQSPSNKVTEKGKDVELRCDPISGHTALYWYRQSLGQGLEFLIYFQGNSAPDKSGLPSDRFSAERTGGSVSTLTIQRTQQEDSAVYLCASSPYTDTQYFGPGTRLTVL.

This clonotype was observed a few times. The V call is TRBV6-6, the J call TRBJ2-5; D is uncertain. The CDR3 spans 17 residues. V lost 0 bases and J 5 bases, leaving 19 bases between the germline ends. CDR1 is MNHNY and CDR2 is SVGAGI in the germline V gene (reference sequence). CDR3 nucleotide sequence: TGTGCCAGCAGTTACTCTGCCTTAAGGGTGCTGTCGGAGACCCAGTACTTC. Amino acid sequence: CASSYSALRVLSETQYF.

This clonotype was picked up a small number of times. The chain uses TRBV12-3 or TRBV12-4 and TRBJ2-1; TRBD2 aligns across 7 bases. J lost 0 bases, V lost 11 bases, and 7 bases had no gene match. This CDR3 comprises 14 residues. CDR3 loop: CASVGGGSYNEQFF. For the CDR3, the DNA is TGTGCCTCCGTGGGGGGGGGCTCCTACAATGAGCAGTTCTTC.

The table lists this clonotype with a count of one. The J gene is TRBJ1-5, the V gene TRBV11-3; D ambiguous. The CDR3 runs to 14 residues. Trimming pared 0 bases from V and 4 bases from J, leaving 7 bases between. CDR1 is SGHNT and CDR2 is YENEEA in the germline V gene. CDR3 amino acids: CASSLEQINQPQHF. The CDR3 coding sequence is TGTGCCAGCAGCTTAGAGCAGATAAATCAGCCCCAGCATTTT.

This clonotype was picked up many times. The germline gene is not matched at one end of the junction; a read error may be the cause. The rearrangement links TRBV7-7 to TRBJ2-1, with D perhaps TRBD1 or TRBD2 (5 bases each). The length of the CDR3 is 15 residues. Germline V gene data show CDR1 as SSHAT and CDR2 as FNYEAQ (reference sequence). DNA of the CDR3: TGTGCTAGCAGCTTATACGGCGGCCAGGGAGAGACCCAGTTCTTC. Translating it yields CASSLYGGQGETQFF. Based on the CDR3 plus reference TRBV7-7 and TRBJ2-1, the full variable domain is GAGVSQSPRYKVTKRGQDVTLRCDPISSHATLYWYQQALGQGPEFLTYFNYEAQPDKSGLPSDRFSAERPEGSISTLTIQRTEQRDSAMYRCASSLYGGQGETQFFGPGTRLTVL.

The J gene is TRBJ2-1, the V gene TRBV7-8; 9 nucleotides agree with TRBD1. There are 16 residues in the CDR3. J was trimmed by 10 bases and V by 1 base; bases with no gene match: 11. Germline V gene data show CDR1 as SGHVS and CDR2 as FQNEAQ. The DNA for the CDR3 is TGTGCCAGCAGCTTAGTGCCCGGGACAGGGTTGTACGAGCAGTTCTTC. Translated: CASSLVPGTGLYEQFF.

The sample holds a few counts of this clonotype. The gene calls are TRBV25-1 and TRBJ1-1; tentatively, D is TRBD1 (5 bases). The CDR3 length is 17 residues. Germline values: CDR1 MGHDK, CDR2 SYGVNS. V lost 2 bases to trimming and J lost 3 bases, with 19 bases between them. CDR3 coding DNA: TGTGCCAGCAGTGAAGGCGACTGGGAGGGGCTACACACTGAAGCTTTCTTT. Translating it yields CASSEGDWEGLHTEAFF.

This clonotype was detected once. A read error may explain this, as a much larger clone is one base away. The rearrangement uses TRBV12-3 or TRBV12-4 and TRBJ2-1; possibly TRBD1 for D (5 bases). The CDR3 loop spans 14 amino acids. The CDR3 spells CANSLWGPDNEQFF. Here the CDR3 DNA reads TGTGCCAACAGTTTATGGGGCCCGGACAATGAGCAGTTCTTC.

The rearrangement links TRBV6-5 to TRBJ2-1; no clear D gene. Between the trimmed V and J ends, which lost 5 bases and 13 bases, there was a span of 21 bases. The CDR3 contains 14 residues. Germline V CDR1 and CDR2: MNHEY, SVGAGI. This CDR3 is CASSHDTFLETQFF. Written as DNA, the CDR3 is TGTGCCAGCAGTCATGACACATTTCTGGAGACCCAGTTCTTC.

By proportion, this clonotype is medium-sized. The rearrangement joins TRBV7-8 to TRBJ2-5; tentative D call: TRBD1 (6 bases). The V end was cut by 4 bases, the J end by 11 bases, with 29 bases between. Germline values: CDR1 SGHVS, CDR2 FQNEAQ. CDR3 length equals 17 residues. The CDR3 DNA sequence: TGTGCCAGCAGCTCCCTAGGGGGTGTAGGACGCAGGAATGAGCAGTACTTC. This translates into CASSSLGGVGRRNEQYF. Full variable domain (remainder filled in from reference TRBV7-8 and TRBJ2-5): GAGVSQSPRYKVAKRGQDVALRCDPISGHVSLFWYQQALGQGPEFLTYFQNEAQLDKSGLPSDRFFAERPEGSVSTLKIQRTQQEDSAVYLCASSSLGGVGRRNEQYFGPGTRLLVL.

The chain couples TRBV28 to TRBJ2-1; maybe TRBD2 (6 bases). This CDR3 contains 15 residues. Trimming took off 3 bases at V and 7 bases at J, with 16 bases between the two ends. CDR1 and CDR2 from the germline V gene are MDHEN and SYDVKM. The CDR3 DNA follows: TGTGCCAGCAGTTTGCGGGACTTGCTTTTGAATGAGCAGTTCTTC. Translation: CASSLRDLLLNEQFF.